The entry below gives a single T cell receptor (beta chain) sequence along with its context. What it binds is not known. This sample was taken from a study of T cell responses to AZD1222 COVID-19 vaccine. Study observations and caveats: There were repertoire samples only from the period after the peak T cell response. At baseline, just five to seven AZD1222 recipients tested seropositive. There were vaccine-associated CD4 TCRs across spike, dominant at 160-218 and 743-854.

Using immunoSEQ multiplex PCR, the repertoire was profiled, and TCRdb retains in-frame clones only, with some absent. Of 110,000 to 150,000 clones listed, roughly 92% are singletons. CDR1 is LNHDA, CDR2 SQIVND, per germline (reference sequence). The CDR3 totals 13 residues. V lost 7 bases to trimming and J lost 2 bases; unmatched junction nucleotides: 3. Sequences were derived from peripheral blood, sampled on day 0 of AZD1222 vaccination. The chain employs TRBV19 and TRBJ2-5; 8 bases are a match to TRBD1. The clonotype was recovered from an adult in good health. The DNA of the CDR3 is TGTGCCAGTATGGACAGGGATCAAGAGACCCAGTACTTC. Its translation: CASMDRDQETQYF.